The T cell receptor (beta chain) described here comes from a study of T cells in Graves' hyperthyroidism and ophthalmopathy (dated by TCRdb to about 2019). Notes on the research overall: Peripheral blood samples were taken at initial diagnosis, before any treatment was given. Whether ophthalmopathy could be predicted prospectively was tested in an independent validation cohort made up of fewer than 20 hyperthyroidism patients plus 17 patients who later progressed to ophthalmopathy. According to the paper, TCR Vbeta CDR3 sequencing was carried out on approximately 140 peripheral blood samples, which came from over 40 ophthalmopathy, fewer than 80 hyperthyroidism and approximately 17 progressor patients. TCR V-J signatures able to tell the groups apart were searched for in a discovery cohort of 90 to 100 patients, of whom roughly 42 had Graves' ophthalmopathy and 57 had stable Graves' hyperthyroidism. After blood sampling, hyperthyroidism patients were treated with methimazole at a starting dose of 30 mg daily, and ophthalmopathy patients were treated with high-dose intravenous methylprednisolone. For training and testing, the 95 to 100 patients in the discovery cohort were randomly divided in a 7:3 ratio. In addition, the study compared T-cell repertoires in thyroid tissue and in blood from about six Graves' hyperthyroidism patients. Overall study outcomes, separate from this receptor: Ophthalmopathy was separated from stable hyperthyroidism by a 13 V-J signature model, with approximately 86% sensitivity and about 81% specificity obtained in cross-validation and 80%/75% obtained in testing. Most expanded thyroid clonotypes (frequency above 0.001) were also found in blood, which suggests that blood repertoires may mirror thyroid immune responses. During validation, the model predicted progression to ophthalmopathy a median of about 6.5 months ahead of onset, with almost 71% sensitivity and 72% to 85% specificity. No statistical method was used to set the sample size in advance, and investigators knew the group allocation.

TCR beta CDR3 regions were amplified from RNA transcripts. The first round of RT-PCR for the TCR CDR3 was performed with the HTBI primer set and the Qiagen OneStep RT-PCR kit. Libraries were constructed in a second round of multiplex PCR, after which size selection and purification were performed. The libraries were sequenced on an Illumina HiSeq2000 using paired-end 100 bp reads. Per the source publication's procedure: SOAPnuke was used to process the raw data, with reads discarded if the reads contained adapters or uncalled bases, had a mean Phred below 15, or lacked an exact constant-primer or identifier match. High-quality paired reads were merged using COPE v1.2.5, and each unique nucleotide sequence was defined as a clonotype. MiTCR v1.1 was used to align the clonotypes against IMGT TRBV, TRBD and TRBJ reference segments. Analysis was restricted to V-J combinations with a frequency above 0.0001, which covered roughly 99% of repertoires. A TCS score was defined as the ratio of F50 (clonal expansion) to E x V (chaos), with BLOSUM62-based TCRdist applied between CDR3 peptides within each V-J. Welch's t-statistics and random forest reduced just over 500 V-J features to 13, which were used in a naive Bayes classifier (R e1071). Using fastp trimming at Q25 and MiXCR clonotype assembly, TCRdb reanalyzed the public sequencing data and kept in-frame beta chains. Rows matching on CDR3 protein sequence are summarized as one entry with the most common DNA and genes. The V and J calls were determined by TCRdb, not by the authors. The sample table holds 250,000 to 300,000 distinct CDR3 sequences, of which approximately 14% were seen once. Roughly 15% of the sample goes to the ten largest clones.

The CDR3 goes from the cysteine to the phenylalanine over 13 residues. This entry keeps only the CDR3 DNA: 39 bases, framed from base 1. The germline V gene specifies SGHAT as CDR1 and FQNNGV as CDR2. Here V drops 6 bases and J drops 7 bases, and the junction holds 9 bases not matched to any gene. This clonotype showed up many times. Its antigen is currently not known. Within one base of it there is no much larger clone, and no base qualities were kept. Hyperthyroidism patients were aged 18 to 65 years and newly diagnosed, with disease duration of less than 2 months. Any patient with an uncontrolled infection, another autoimmune disease, pregnancy or lactation was excluded. Diagnoses relied on clinical symptoms, serum thyroxine and TRAb, thyroid ultrasound and orbital computed tomography. Blood from progressor patients was collected at the time of first diagnosis with hyperthyroidism, before any ophthalmopathy symptoms had appeared. PBMCs were isolated from about 9.1 ml of fresh peripheral blood by Ficoll-Paque density gradient centrifugation. Progressor patients were initially diagnosed with Graves' hyperthyroidism and developed ophthalmopathy during follow-up. Trizol reagent was used to extract total RNA, and RNA quality was then checked on an Agilent 2100 Bioanalyzer.

This clonotype originated in a woman aged 40 to 55 with Graves' hyperthyroidism that later progressed to Graves' ophthalmopathy. Input material: blood. The receptor chain draws on TRBV11-2 and TRBJ2-7; 7 bases in between match TRBD1. The nucleotides read TGTGCCAGCAGTTCTACAGGGGCGCCGGAGCAGTACTTC. Translation gives CASSSTGAPEQYF.